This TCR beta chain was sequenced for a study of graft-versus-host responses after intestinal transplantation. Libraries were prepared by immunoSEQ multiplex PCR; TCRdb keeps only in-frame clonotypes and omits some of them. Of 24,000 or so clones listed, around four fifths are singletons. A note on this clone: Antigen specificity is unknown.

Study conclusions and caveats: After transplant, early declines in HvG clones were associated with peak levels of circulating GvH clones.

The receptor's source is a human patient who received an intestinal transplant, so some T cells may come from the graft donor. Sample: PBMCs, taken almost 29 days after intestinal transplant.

Here the CDR3 DNA reads TGTGCCATCAGTGAGTCACAGATTGGTTACAATGAGCAGTTCTTC. As protein: CAISESQIGYNEQFF. The J gene is TRBJ2-1, the V gene TRBV10-3; D call uncertain. The V gene's germline CDR1 is ENHRY and CDR2 SYGVKD. V lost 0 bases and J 4 bases, leaving 10 bases between the germline ends. CDR3 length: 15 residues.